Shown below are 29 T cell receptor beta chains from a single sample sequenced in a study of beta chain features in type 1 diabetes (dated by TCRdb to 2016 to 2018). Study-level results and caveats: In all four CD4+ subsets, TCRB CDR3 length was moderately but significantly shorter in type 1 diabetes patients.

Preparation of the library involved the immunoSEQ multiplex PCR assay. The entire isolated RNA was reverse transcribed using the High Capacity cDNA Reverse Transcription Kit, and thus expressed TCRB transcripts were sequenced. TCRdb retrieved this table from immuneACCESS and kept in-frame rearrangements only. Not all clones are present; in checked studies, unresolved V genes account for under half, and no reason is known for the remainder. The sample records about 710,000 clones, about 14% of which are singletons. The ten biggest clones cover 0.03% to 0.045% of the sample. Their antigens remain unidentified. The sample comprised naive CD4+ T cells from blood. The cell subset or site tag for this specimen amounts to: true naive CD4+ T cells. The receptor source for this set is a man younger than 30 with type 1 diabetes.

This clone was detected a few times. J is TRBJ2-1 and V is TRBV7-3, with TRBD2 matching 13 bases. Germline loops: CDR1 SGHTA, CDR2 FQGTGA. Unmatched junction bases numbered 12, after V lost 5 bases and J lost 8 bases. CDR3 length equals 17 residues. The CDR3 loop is CASSLLPTSGGIHEQFF. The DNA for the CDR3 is TGTGCCAGCAGCCTACTCCCGACTAGCGGGGGGATCCATGAGCAGTTCTTC.

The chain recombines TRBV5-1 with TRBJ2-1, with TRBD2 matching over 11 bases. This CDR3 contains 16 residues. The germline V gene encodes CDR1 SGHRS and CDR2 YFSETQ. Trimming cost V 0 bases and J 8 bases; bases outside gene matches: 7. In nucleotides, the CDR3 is TGCGCCAGCAGCTTGGCCCCTAGCGGGGGGAGCGATGAGCAGTTCTTC. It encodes CASSLAPSGGSDEQFF.

The CDR3 is CASPQGVGSLYEQYF. As DNA, the CDR3 is TGTGCCAGCCCCCAAGGAGTGGGGTCCCTTTACGAGCAGTACTTC. V is TRBV25-1 and J is TRBJ2-7; D unclear. Germline CDR1 reads MGHDK; CDR2 reads SYGVNS. V shed 8 bases and J shed 4 bases, with 21 bases lying between them. CDR3 size: 15 residues.

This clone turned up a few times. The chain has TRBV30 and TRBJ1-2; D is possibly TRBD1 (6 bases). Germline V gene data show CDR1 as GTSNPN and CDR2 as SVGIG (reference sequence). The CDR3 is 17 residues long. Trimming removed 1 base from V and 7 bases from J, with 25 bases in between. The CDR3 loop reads CAWSGGGSGVVGPGYTF. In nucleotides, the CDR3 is TGTGCCTGGAGTGGGGGGGGCAGCGGTGTAGTGGGTCCTGGCTACACCTTC.

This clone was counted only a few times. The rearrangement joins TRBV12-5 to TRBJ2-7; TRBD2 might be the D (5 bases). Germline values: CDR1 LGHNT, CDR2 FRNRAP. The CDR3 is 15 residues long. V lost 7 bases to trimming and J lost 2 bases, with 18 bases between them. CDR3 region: CASVPIRGFPYEQYF. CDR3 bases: TGTGCTAGTGTCCCAATTCGGGGTTTTCCCTACGAGCAGTACTTC. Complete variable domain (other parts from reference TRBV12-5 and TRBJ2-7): DARVTQTPRHKVTEMGQEVTMRCQPILGHNTVFWYRQTMMQGLELLAYFRNRAPLDDSGMPKDRFSAEMPDATLATLKIQPSEPRDSAVYFCASVPIRGFPYEQYFGPGTRLTVT.

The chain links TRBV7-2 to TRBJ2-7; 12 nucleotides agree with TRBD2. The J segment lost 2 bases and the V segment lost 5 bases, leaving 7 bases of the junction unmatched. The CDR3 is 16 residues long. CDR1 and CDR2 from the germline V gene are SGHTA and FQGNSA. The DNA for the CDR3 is TGTGCCAGCAGCACAGGCGCTAGCGGGGGGGCCTACGAGCAGTACTTC. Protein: CASSTGASGGAYEQYF.

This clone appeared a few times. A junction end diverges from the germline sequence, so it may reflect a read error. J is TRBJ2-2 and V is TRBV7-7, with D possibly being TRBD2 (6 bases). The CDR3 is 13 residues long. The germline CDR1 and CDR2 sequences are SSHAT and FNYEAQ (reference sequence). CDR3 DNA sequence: TGTGCTAGCAGCCGTAGCGGCACCGGGGAGCTGTTTTTT. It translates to CASSRSGTGELFF.

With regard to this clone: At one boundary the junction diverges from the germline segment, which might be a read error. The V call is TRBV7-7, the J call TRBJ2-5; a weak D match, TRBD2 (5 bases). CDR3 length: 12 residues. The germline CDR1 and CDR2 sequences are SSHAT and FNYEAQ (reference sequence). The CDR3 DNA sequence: TGTGCTAGCAGCTTAGACTATGGGACCCAGTACTTC. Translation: CASSLDYGTQYF.

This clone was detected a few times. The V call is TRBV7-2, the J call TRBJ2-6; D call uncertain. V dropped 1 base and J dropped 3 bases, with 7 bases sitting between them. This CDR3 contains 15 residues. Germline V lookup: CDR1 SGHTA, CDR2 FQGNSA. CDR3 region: CASSLVVNGANVLTF. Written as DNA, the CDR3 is TGTGCCAGCAGCTTAGTAGTAAATGGGGCCAACGTCCTGACTTTC.

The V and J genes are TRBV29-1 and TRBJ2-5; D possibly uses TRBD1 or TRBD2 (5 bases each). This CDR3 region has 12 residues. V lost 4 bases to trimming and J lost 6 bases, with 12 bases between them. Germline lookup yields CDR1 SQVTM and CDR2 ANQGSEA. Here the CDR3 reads CSVAGQGQTQYF. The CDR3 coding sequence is TGCAGCGTTGCGGGGCAGGGCCAGACCCAGTACTTC.

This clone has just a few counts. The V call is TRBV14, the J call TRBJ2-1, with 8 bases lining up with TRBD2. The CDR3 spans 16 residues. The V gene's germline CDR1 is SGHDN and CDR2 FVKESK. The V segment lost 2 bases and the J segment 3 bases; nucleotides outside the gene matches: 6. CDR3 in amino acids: CASSQIWTSSYNEQFF. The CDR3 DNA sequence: TGTGCCAGCAGCCAAATTTGGACTAGCAGCTACAATGAGCAGTTCTTC.

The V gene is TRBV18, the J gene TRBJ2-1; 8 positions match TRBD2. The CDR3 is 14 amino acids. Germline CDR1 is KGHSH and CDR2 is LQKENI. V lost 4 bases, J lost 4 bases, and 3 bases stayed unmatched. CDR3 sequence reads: CASSLIAGYNEQFF. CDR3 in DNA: TGTGCCAGCTCACTTATAGCGGGGTACAATGAGCAGTTCTTC.

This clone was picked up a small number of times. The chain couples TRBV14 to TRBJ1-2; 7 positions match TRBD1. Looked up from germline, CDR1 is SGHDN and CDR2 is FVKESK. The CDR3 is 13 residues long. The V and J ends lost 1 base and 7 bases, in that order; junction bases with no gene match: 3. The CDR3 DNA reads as TGTGCCAGCAGCCAAGGACAGGGTTTTGGCTACACCTTC. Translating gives CASSQGQGFGYTF.

The CDR3 region is CASSQVRESAGYTF. The DNA of the CDR3 is TGCGCCAGCAGCCAAGTCAGAGAGTCAGCGGGCTACACCTTC. The chain employs TRBV4-3 and TRBJ1-2; D not certain. This CDR3 is built from 14 residues. From germline, CDR1 is LGHNA and CDR2 YSLEER. The V end was cut by 1 base, the J end by 8 bases, with 14 bases between.

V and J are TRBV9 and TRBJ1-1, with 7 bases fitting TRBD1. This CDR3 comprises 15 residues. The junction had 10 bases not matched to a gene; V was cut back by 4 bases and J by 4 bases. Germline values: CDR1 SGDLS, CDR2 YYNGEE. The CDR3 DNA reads TGTGCCAGCAGCTCCGGCCCACAGGGGTTCACTGAAGCTTTCTTT. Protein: CASSSGPQGFTEAFF.

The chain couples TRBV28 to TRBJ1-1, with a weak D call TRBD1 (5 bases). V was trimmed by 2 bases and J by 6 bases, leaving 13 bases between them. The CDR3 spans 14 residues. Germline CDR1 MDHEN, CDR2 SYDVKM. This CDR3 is CASSLVRVIPEAFF. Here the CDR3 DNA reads TGTGCCAGCAGTTTAGTCAGGGTGATCCCTGAAGCTTTCTTT.

The CDR3 nucleotides read TGTGCCAGCAGCTTCAGTGCGACGAGCCAAGAGACCCAGTACTTC. Translating gives CASSFSATSQETQYF. The genes are TRBV11-1 and TRBJ2-5; no definite D call. The CDR3 loop spans 15 amino acids. Germline V gene lookup returns CDR1 SGHAT and CDR2 FQDESV (reference sequence). V was cut by 3 bases and J by 1 base, with 12 bases left in between. Drawing the rest from reference TRBV11-1 and TRBJ2-5, the complete variable domain is EAEVAQSPRYKITEKSQAVAFWCDPISGHATLYWYRQILGQGPELLVQFQDESVVDDSQLPKDRFSAERLKGVDSTLKIQPAELGDSAMYLCASSFSATSQETQYFGPGTRLLVL.

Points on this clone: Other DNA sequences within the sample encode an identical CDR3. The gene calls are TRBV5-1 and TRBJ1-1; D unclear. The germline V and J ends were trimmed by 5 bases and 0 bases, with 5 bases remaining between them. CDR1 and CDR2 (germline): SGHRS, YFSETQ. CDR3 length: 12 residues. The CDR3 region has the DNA TGCGCCAGCAGGCAGGTGAACACTGAAGCTTTCTTT. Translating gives CASRQVNTEAFF.

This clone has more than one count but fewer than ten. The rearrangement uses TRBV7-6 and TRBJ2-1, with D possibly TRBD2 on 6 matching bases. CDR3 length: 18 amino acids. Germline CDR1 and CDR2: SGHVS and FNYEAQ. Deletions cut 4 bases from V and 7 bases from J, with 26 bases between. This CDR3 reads CASSYSGLALNPRNEQFF. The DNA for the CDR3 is TGTGCCAGCAGCTATTCGGGGCTAGCGCTAAACCCGAGGAATGAGCAGTTCTTC.

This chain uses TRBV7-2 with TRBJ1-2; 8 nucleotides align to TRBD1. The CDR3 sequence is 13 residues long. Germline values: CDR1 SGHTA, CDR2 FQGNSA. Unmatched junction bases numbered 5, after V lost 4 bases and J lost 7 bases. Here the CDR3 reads CASSSTGGGGYTF. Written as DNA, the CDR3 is TGTGCCAGCAGCTCCACAGGGGGTGGTGGCTACACCTTC.

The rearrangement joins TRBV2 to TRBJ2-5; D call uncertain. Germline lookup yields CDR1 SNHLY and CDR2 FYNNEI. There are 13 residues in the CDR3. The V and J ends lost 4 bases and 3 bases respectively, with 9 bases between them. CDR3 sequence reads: CASSVLGEETQYF. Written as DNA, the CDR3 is TGTGCCAGCAGTGTACTCGGAGAAGAGACCCAGTACTTC.

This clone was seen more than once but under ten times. The CDR3 reads CASSLIQGVSGANVLTF. The CDR3 DNA follows: TGTGCCAGCAGCTTGATACAGGGGGTCTCTGGGGCCAACGTCCTGACTTTC. The V gene is TRBV7-2, the J gene TRBJ2-6; TRBD1 agrees at 8 bases. The CDR3 is 17 amino acids. Germline V gene lookup returns CDR1 SGHTA and CDR2 FQGNSA. V was pared by 3 bases and J by 0 bases, with 4 bases of the junction left unmatched. Full variable domain (remainder filled in from reference TRBV7-2 and TRBJ2-6): GAGVSQSPSNKVTEKGKDVELRCDPISGHTALYWYRQSLGQGLEFLIYFQGNSAPDKSGLPSDRFSAERTGGSVSTLTIQRTQQEDSAVYLCASSLIQGVSGANVLTFGAGSRLTVL.

CDR3 in amino acids: CAWSVLGSLQHF. CDR3 bases: TGTGCCTGGAGTGTACTCGGGTCTCTCCAGCATTTT. The chain links TRBV30 to TRBJ1-5; no reliable D call. The V end was cut by 0 bases, the J end by 12 bases, with 12 bases between. CDR1 is GTSNPN and CDR2 is SVGIG in the germline V gene (reference sequence). The CDR3 has 12 residues.

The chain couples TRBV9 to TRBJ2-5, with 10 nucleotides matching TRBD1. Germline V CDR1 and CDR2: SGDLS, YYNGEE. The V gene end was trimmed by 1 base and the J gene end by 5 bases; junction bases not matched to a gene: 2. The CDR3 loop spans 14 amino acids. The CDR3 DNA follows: TGTGCCAGCAGCGTACAGGACAGGGGGGAGACCCAGTACTTC. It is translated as CASSVQDRGETQYF.

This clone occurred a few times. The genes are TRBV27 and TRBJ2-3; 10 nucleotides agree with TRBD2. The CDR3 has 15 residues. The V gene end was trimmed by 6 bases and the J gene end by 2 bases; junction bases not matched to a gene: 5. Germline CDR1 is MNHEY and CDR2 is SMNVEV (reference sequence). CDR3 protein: CASSHLAGDTDTQYF. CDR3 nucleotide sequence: TGTGCCAGCAGCCATCTAGCGGGGGACACAGATACGCAGTATTTT.

CDR3 residues: CASASGTGVNYGYTF. CDR3 DNA sequence: TGTGCCAGCGCCTCCGGGACAGGCGTCAACTATGGCTACACCTTC. This chain links TRBV28 with TRBJ1-2; 8 bases match TRBD1. V trimming: 8 bases; J trimming: 2 bases; junction bases outside the gene matches: 10. The CDR3 spans 15 residues. Germline-derived CDR1 and CDR2 are MDHEN and SYDVKM.

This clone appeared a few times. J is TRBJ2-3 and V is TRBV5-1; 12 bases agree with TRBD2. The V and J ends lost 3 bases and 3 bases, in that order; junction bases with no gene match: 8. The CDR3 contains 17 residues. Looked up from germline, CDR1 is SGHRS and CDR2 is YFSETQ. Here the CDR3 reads CASSSFPTSGGTDTQYF. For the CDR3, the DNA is TGCGCCAGCAGCTCATTTCCGACTAGCGGGGGAACAGATACGCAGTATTTT.

The CDR3 loop is CASSLVAGGPSYEQYF. The CDR3 DNA sequence: TGTGCCAGCAGCTTAGTTGCGGGAGGCCCATCCTACGAGCAGTACTTC. This chain links TRBV7-2 with TRBJ2-7; TRBD2 matches 8 bases. This CDR3 comprises 16 residues. The germline CDR1 and CDR2 sequences are SGHTA and FQGNSA. Losses at the gene ends were 1 base for V and 1 base for J; bases not matched to a gene: 6.

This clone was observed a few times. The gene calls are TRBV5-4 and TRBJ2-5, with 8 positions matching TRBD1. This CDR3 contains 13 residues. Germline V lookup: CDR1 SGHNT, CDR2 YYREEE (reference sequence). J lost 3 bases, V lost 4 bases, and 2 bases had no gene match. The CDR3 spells CASSTGQEETQYF. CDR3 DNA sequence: TGTGCCAGCAGCACGGGACAGGAAGAGACCCAGTACTTC.